Each of the 26 T cell receptor delta chains below was sequenced from the same sample in a study of Vδ1+ human thymocytes. For these TCRs, the target antigens are not known. Findings and caveats of the study: Thymic TRG and TRD repertoires appeared highly polyclonal, with Gaussian CDR3 length distributions.

RNA was extracted from the cells and then reverse transcribed. Pooled V-gene forward primers with one constant-region reverse primer generated the CDR3 amplicons by multiplex PCR. TCRdb made new clone calls on the multiplex PCR reads using CATT. This table holds around 20,000 delta-chain clones, about 8% found once. The specimen was Vdelta1+ gamma-delta thymocytes from the thymus. The subset denotes: FACS-sorted CD3+ TCRalphabeta- TCRVdelta1+ TCRVdelta2- thymocytes. Source of these receptors: a child in the first two years of life who had congenital heart surgery.

This clone showed up just once. V usage is TRDV1 and J usage is TRDJ1; 12 bases match TRDD3. TCRdb supplies no J gene; here it was assigned by aligning the nucleotide sequence to germline. Germline V gene data show CDR1 as TSWWSYY and CDR2 as QGS. The CDR3 length is 17 residues. The junction had 6 bases not matched to a gene; V was cut back by 0 bases and J by 4 bases. The CDR3 DNA follows: TGTGCTCTTGGGGAACTCCGCTGGGGGATACGGCTCGATAAACTCATCTTT. Protein sequence: CALGELRWGIRLDKLIF.

This clone was seen a few times. The chain combines TRDV1 with TRDJ1; 9 nucleotides match TRDD3. The CDR3 has 17 amino acids. With V trimmed by 0 bases and J by 2 bases, 7 bases remained unmatched. The V gene's germline CDR1 is TSWWSYY and CDR2 QGS. The CDR3 DNA sequence: TGTGCTCTTGGGGAACTTAGCTCTCTGGGGGATACCGATAAACTCATCTTT. It yields the protein CALGELSSLGDTDKLIF.

V gene TRDV1 combines with J gene TRDJ1; 8 nucleotides match TRDD3. V shed 0 bases and J 6 bases; nucleotides not matched to a gene: 18. The germline V gene encodes CDR1 TSWWSYY and CDR2 QGS. The CDR3 has 19 amino acids. The CDR3 nucleotides are TGTGCTCTTGGGGAACTGTGGGAGGTTCCGCTACTGGGGGGTCATAAACTCATCTTT. Its protein is CALGELWEVPLLGGHKLIF.

This clone was seen a single time. This may be a read error, as it is one base from a much larger clone. The chain employs TRDV2 and TRDJ1; 12 nucleotides line up with TRDD3. The J gene, left out of TCRdb, was set here by checking the DNA against germline. CDR1 and CDR2 from the germline V gene are GEAIGNYY and EKD. This CDR3 is built from 14 residues. After removal of 6 bases from V and 5 bases from J, the junction contained 6 bases not matched to a gene. The CDR3 coding sequence is TGTGCCTGTTATACTGGGGGATACTTAGATAAACTCATCTTT. Amino acids: CACYTGGYLDKLIF.

V is TRDV1 and J is TRDJ1, with D tentatively TRDD2 (6 bases). CDR3 size: 16 residues. The V end lost 6 bases, the J end lost 0 bases, and 17 bases lay between the germline ends. Germline V gene sequence: CDR1 TSWWSYY, CDR2 QGS. This CDR3 is CALGSLPLSYTDKLIF. The CDR3 region has the DNA TGTGCTCTTGGTTCCCTTCCCCTTTCCTACACCGATAAACTCATCTTT.

No J gene was named, though the V gene is TRDV1; TRDD3, as called in the table, went unchecked against the DNA. Germline CDR1 is TSWWSYY and CDR2 is QGS. The CDR3 contains 16 residues. The CDR3 DNA follows: TGTGCTCTTGGGAGTCCACCCTGGGGGGGAGCCGATAAACTCATCTTC. It specifies CALGSPPWGGADKLIF.

This clone was picked up a small number of times. The chain employs TRDV1 and TRDJ1, with D possibly matching TRDD2 (5 bases). The V end was cut by 3 bases, the J end by 2 bases, with 16 bases between. The CDR3 is 16 amino acids. Germline loops: CDR1 TSWWSYY, CDR2 QGS. The CDR3 sequence: CALGDSFSCQTDKLIF. For the CDR3, the DNA is TGTGCTCTTGGGGATTCATTTTCCTGCCAAACCGATAAACTCATCTTT.

The rearrangement links TRDV1 to TRDJ1, with 9 bases fitting TRDD3. The CDR3 extends over 20 amino acids. Unmatched junction bases numbered 16, after V lost 2 bases and J lost 0 bases. Germline assignment: CDR1 TSWWSYY and CDR2 QGS. The CDR3: CALGELGLPYWGTYTDKLIF. DNA of the CDR3: TGTGCTCTTGGGGAATTGGGCCTCCCTTACTGGGGGACGTACACCGATAAACTCATCTTT.

This clone has more than one count but fewer than ten. This chain links TRDV1 with TRDJ1; D uncertain. Germline CDR1 reads TSWWSYY; CDR2 reads QGS. V lost 2 bases and J lost 1, with 14 bases in between. This CDR3 region has 16 residues. The CDR3 spells CALGEGPFGRTDKLIF. CDR3 DNA: TGTGCTCTTGGGGAAGGGCCCTTTGGTCGCACCGATAAACTCATCTTT.

Only a few counts were recorded for this clone. J is TRDJ1 and V is TRDV1; 9 bases align to TRDD2. Germline loops: CDR1 TSWWSYY, CDR2 QGS. V lost 4 bases and J lost 2; bases outside the gene matches: 14. CDR3 length: 18 amino acids. For the CDR3, the DNA is TGTGCTCTTGGGGTCGGCCTTCCTACGTGTAGGGGAACCGATAAACTCATCTTT. It translates to CALGVGLPTCRGTDKLIF.

This chain links TRDV1 with TRDJ1, with TRDD3 identical over 13 bases. Germline V gives CDR1 TSWWSYY, CDR2 QGS. V lost 4 bases to trimming and J lost 1 base; unmatched junction nucleotides: 12. CDR3 size: 19 residues. CDR3 in DNA: TGTGCTCTTGGGGCTCGAGCGGGTCACTGGGGGATACGCACCGATAAACTCATCTTT. Protein product: CALGARAGHWGIRTDKLIF.

This clone was seen a few times. The chain combines TRDV1 with TRDJ1, with D uncertain. Germline lookup yields CDR1 TSWWSYY and CDR2 QGS. Trimming shortened V by 1 base and J by 0 bases, and 18 bases separated the two germline ends. The CDR3 is 18 amino acids. CDR3 sequence (DNA): TGTGCTCTTGGGGAACGCCGTAAGCCCCCATCGTACACCGATAAACTCATCTTT. Protein product: CALGERRKPPSYTDKLIF.

This clone appeared a few times. The chain has TRDV1 and TRDJ1, with D unresolved. The CDR3 covers 22 residues. CDR1 TSWWSYY and CDR2 QGS come from the germline V gene. Trimming took 1 base from V and 1 from J, leaving 31 bases between them. The chain's CDR3 is CALGEPRWFDMKLFFFTDKLIF. In DNA form, the CDR3 reads TGTGCTCTTGGGGAACCCCGTTGGTTTGATATGAAACTCTTCTTCTTCACCGATAAACTCATCTTT.

This sequence joins TRDV1 and TRDJ1; D uncertain. In germline, CDR1 is TSWWSYY, CDR2 QGS. V was cut by 0 bases and J by 0 bases, with 8 bases left in between. The CDR3 is made up of 15 amino acids. CDR3 sequence (DNA): TGTGCTCTTGGGGAACTGCCCCAGTACACCGATAAACTCATCTTT. Translated, it gives CALGELPQYTDKLIF.

The chain couples TRDV1 to TRDJ1; 7 nucleotides agree with TRDD3. Because TCRdb records no J gene, it was assigned here through a match of the DNA to germline. Germline CDR1 and CDR2: TSWWSYY and QGS. The CDR3 has 17 residues. Trimming took 0 bases from V and 6 from J; bases not matched to a gene: 13. CDR3 coding DNA: TGTGCTCTTGGGGAACTCGACGGCCATGGGGGAGGACATAAACTCATCTTT. Protein product: CALGELDGHGGGHKLIF.

The chain carries TRDV1 and TRDJ1; 11 bases match TRDD3. This CDR3 has 19 amino acids. Germline lookup yields CDR1 TSWWSYY and CDR2 QGS. Trimming removed 0 bases from V and 3 bases from J; junction bases left unmatched: 12. CDR3 sequence (DNA): TGTGCTCTTGGGGAACTACGGCTGTACTGGGGGATAGTCGCCGATAAACTCATCTTT. Translation: CALGELRLYWGIVADKLIF.

This clone was seen a single time. The chain combines TRDV1 with TRDJ1; TRDD3 matches 9 bases. Because TCRdb records no J gene, it was assigned here through a match of the DNA to germline. The CDR3 contains 15 residues. V trimming: 2 bases; J trimming: 8 bases; junction bases outside the gene matches: 9. The germline CDR1 and CDR2 sequences are TSWWSYY and QGS. The DNA of the CDR3 is TGTGCTCTTGGGGAAAATGGGGATACGAGGACCAAACTCATCTTT. Encoded protein: CALGENGDTRTKLIF.

There are a few counts of this clone. The V and J genes are TRDV1 and TRDJ1, with TRDD3 identical over 12 bases. This CDR3 is 23 amino acids long. Germline V gene data show CDR1 as TSWWSYY and CDR2 as QGS. The ends lost 1 base at V and 4 bases at J; junction bases unmatched: 25. The DNA of the CDR3 is TGTGCTCTTGGGGAACAGAGGGTTAGCGTCTACTGGGGGATACACCCTCCCCGCGATAAACTCATCTTT. This encodes CALGEQRVSVYWGIHPPRDKLIF.

Only a few counts were recorded for this clone. The gene calls are TRDV1 and TRDJ1, with 7 bases aligning to TRDD3. In germline, CDR1 is TSWWSYY, CDR2 QGS. V was clipped by 2 bases and J by 0 bases; unmatched bases: 9. This CDR3 spans 17 amino acids. CDR3 in DNA: TGTGCTCTTGGGGAATACGTACTGGGGCCCTACACCGATAAACTCATCTTT. Protein product: CALGEYVLGPYTDKLIF.

The genes are TRDV1 and TRDJ1; possible D gene TRDD3, 10 bases. Germline V lookup: CDR1 TSWWSYY, CDR2 QGS. The CDR3 sequence is 17 residues long. Deletions cut 5 bases from V and 2 bases from J, with 21 bases between. This chain's CDR3 is CALGIPFLLGDTDKLIF. The CDR3 bases are TGTGCTCTTGGGATCCCCTTCCTACTGGGGGATACCGATAAACTCATCTTT.

This clone has more than one count but fewer than ten. The J gene is TRDJ1, the V gene TRDV1; 10 bases agree with TRDD3. Germline V gene lookup returns CDR1 TSWWSYY and CDR2 QGS. The CDR3 has 14 amino acids. With 4 bases clipped from V and 9 bases from J, the junction kept 8 bases outside the gene matches. The CDR3 reads CALGASGGDTELIF. The CDR3 DNA follows: TGTGCTCTTGGGGCCTCAGGGGGGGATACGGAACTCATCTTT.

V is TRDV1 and J is TRDJ1, with 8 bases identical to TRDD3. This CDR3 spans 19 amino acids. V trimming: 5 bases; J trimming: 0 bases; junction bases outside the gene matches: 17. Germline V gives CDR1 TSWWSYY, CDR2 QGS. CDR3 amino acids: CALGIPAFWGSRYTDKLIF. The CDR3 DNA follows: TGTGCTCTTGGGATCCCGGCCTTCTGGGGGAGCCGGTACACCGATAAACTCATCTTT.

This clone is deemed medium-sized. Distinct nucleotide sequences in the sample also encode this CDR3. This chain joins TRDV2 and TRDJ1; no reliable D call. Trimming pared 0 bases from V and 0 bases from J, leaving 7 bases between. CDR1 is GEAIGNYY and CDR2 is EKD in the germline V gene. This CDR3 contains 14 residues. The CDR3 coding sequence is TGTGCCTGTGACACCCCCCCGTACACCGATAAACTCATCTTT. It yields the protein CACDTPPYTDKLIF.

The V gene is listed as TRDV2; no J gene was called; TRDD3, the table's D call, was not compared with the DNA. The CDR3 runs 16 residues. CDR1 GEAIGNYY and CDR2 EKD come from the germline V gene. The CDR3 DNA follows: TGTGCCTGTGACAACGGACTGGGGGATACGGTTGGTAAGCTCATCTTT. Its translation: CACDNGLGDTVGKLIF.

The chain links TRDV1 to TRDJ1, with unresolved D. V was clipped by 3 bases and J by 2 bases, with 16 bases between them. The V gene's germline CDR1 is TSWWSYY and CDR2 QGS. The CDR3 spans 16 residues. The CDR3 spells CALGDPPMRPTDKLIF. As DNA, the CDR3 is TGTGCTCTTGGGGATCCGCCGATGAGGCCTACCGATAAACTCATCTTT.

This clone was observed a handful of times. One end of the junction does not line up with germline, which may come from a read error. V gene TRDV1 combines with J gene TRDJ1, with D maybe TRDD3 (5 bases). The CDR3 spans 16 residues. Germline loops: CDR1 TSWWSYY, CDR2 QGS. CDR3 residues: CALGEFHTTYTDKPIF. In DNA, the CDR3 is TGTGCTCTTGGGGAATTTCATACGACGTACACCGATAAACCCATCTTT.